This T cell receptor (beta chain) was observed in a study of cytomegalovirus exposure and HLA in healthy donors. PCR employed 60 Vbeta and 13 Jbeta primers. Clones were read by immunoSEQ multiplex PCR, and TCRdb kept only the in-frame ones, dropping some. There are about 77,000 clones in the sample, with roughly 15% held by the top ten. CDR1 SGHTS and CDR2 YDEGEE come from the germline V gene. Trimming stripped 0 bases from V and 4 bases from J, with 5 bases between. CDR3 length equals 13 residues. The source of this sequence is a man aged 50 or older in good health and CMV-seropositive. The chain combines TRBV5-8 with TRBJ1-5; unclear D gene. Sequencing was carried out using PBMCs. DNA for the CDR3: TGTGCCAGCAGCTTGGTCCGGAATCAGCCCCAGCATTTT. It specifies CASSLVRNQPQHF.